The 10 T cell receptor beta chains listed next were all sequenced from one sample in a study of cytomegalovirus exposure and HLA in healthy donors. The PCR was carried out with 60 Vbeta primers and 13 Jbeta primers. TCRdb keeps only in-frame clones here, not all; method: immunoSEQ multiplex PCR. In total, the table holds 70,000 to 100,000 clones. What was sequenced was PBMCs. The receptor set was obtained from a girl under 18 in good health and CMV-seropositive.

This chain uses TRBV4-3 with TRBJ1-2; D is perhaps TRBD1 (5 bases). V was cut by 1 base and J by 3 bases, with 12 bases left in between. The CDR3 spans 15 residues. Germline V CDR1 and CDR2: LGHNA, YSLEER. The CDR3 is CASSQGEGRDYGYTF. DNA of the CDR3: TGCGCCAGCAGCCAAGGGGAGGGGAGGGACTATGGCTACACCTTC.

This chain joins TRBV7-9 and TRBJ2-5; D unclear. Germline V gene lookup returns CDR1 SEHNR and CDR2 FQNEAQ (reference sequence). V was trimmed by 1 base and J by 2 bases, leaving 8 bases between them. The CDR3 runs to 14 residues. The CDR3 DNA reads TGTGCCAGCAGCTTAGAGCAGCGTCAAGAGACCCAGTACTTC. The encoded protein is CASSLEQRQETQYF.

The V gene is TRBV7-6, the J gene TRBJ2-3; D is perhaps TRBD2 (5 bases). The germline gives CDR1 SGHVS, CDR2 FNYEAQ. V was shortened by 5 bases and J by 5 bases, with 17 bases between the two germline ends. The CDR3 contains 15 residues. The CDR3 reads CASSPSLGRGDTQYF. The CDR3 DNA follows: TGTGCCAGCAGCCCCTCCCTAGGCCGGGGAGATACGCAGTATTTT.

The chain uses TRBV7-2 and TRBJ1-1; 8 bases match TRBD1. With V trimmed by 2 bases and J by 4 bases, 6 bases remained unmatched. The CDR3 covers 15 residues. Germline CDR1 and CDR2: SGHTA and FQGNSA. CDR3 sequence: CASSLFGQGGTEAFF. The CDR3 nucleotides read TGTGCCAGCAGCTTATTCGGACAGGGTGGCACTGAAGCTTTCTTT.

J is TRBJ1-6 and V is TRBV7-2; D is perhaps TRBD1 (6 bases). Germline V gene data show CDR1 as SGHTA and CDR2 as FQGNSA. The CDR3 consists of 14 residues. CDR3 DNA sequence: TGTGCTTCCACTTCCGGGACATGGACTTCACCCCTCCACTTT. Translating it yields CASTSGTWTSPLHF.

In DNA form, the CDR3 reads TGTGCCAGCAACGAGGGGGGGGCGGGAAAGCCCCAGCATTTT. Its translation: CASNEGGAGKPQHF. The chain uses TRBV5-6 and TRBJ1-5, with a tentative D call TRBD1 (6 bases). This CDR3 contains 14 residues. V was shortened by 6 bases and J by 8 bases, with 18 bases between the two germline ends. Germline V gene sequence: CDR1 SGHDT, CDR2 YYEEEE.

The chain is built from TRBV27 and TRBJ1-1; a weak D match, TRBD1 (5 bases). The germline gives CDR1 MNHEY, CDR2 SMNVEV (reference sequence). Trimming shortened V by 4 bases and J by 6 bases, and 15 bases separated the two germline ends. This CDR3 has 14 amino acids. CDR3 sequence (DNA): TGTGCCAGCAGTTCTCGACAGACCCCCGCTGAAGCTTTCTTT. This codes for CASSSRQTPAEAFF.

The chain's CDR3 is CASRRPIGDRWTPSTDTQYF. The CDR3 DNA reads as TGTGCCAGCAGACGTCCTATTGGGGACAGGTGGACCCCTAGCACAGATACGCAGTATTTT. The rearrangement links TRBV28 to TRBJ2-3; 8 nucleotides line up with TRBD1. The CDR3 consists of 20 residues. With 6 bases clipped from V and 0 bases from J, the junction kept 20 bases outside the gene matches. Germline V gene lookup returns CDR1 MDHEN and CDR2 SYDVKM.

The chain carries TRBV4-1 and TRBJ1-5; D gene unclear. This CDR3 is built from 15 residues. V was cut by 4 bases and J by 2 bases, with 12 bases left in between. CDR1 and CDR2 from the germline V gene are MGHRA and YSYEKL. CDR3 amino acids: CASSPSSMGNQPQHF. In DNA form, the CDR3 reads TGCGCCAGCAGCCCCTCGTCTATGGGCAATCAGCCCCAGCATTTT.

This chain joins TRBV6-1 and TRBJ2-3; unclear D gene. Germline V gene sequence: CDR1 MNHNS, CDR2 SASEGT. V gave up 3 bases and J gave up 11 bases, with 12 bases separating them. This CDR3 region has 12 residues. The DNA for the CDR3 is TGTGCCAGCAGTGACATAGTTTTACGGCAGTATTTT. Its translation is CASSDIVLRQYF.